This TCR beta chain was identified in a study of CD8 T cells in Susac syndrome. The ends were cut back, 2 bases at V and 7 bases at J, with 11 bases in the middle. The CDR3 length is 12 residues. Per germline, CDR1 SQVTM and CDR2 ANQGSEA. RNA totalling about 0.5 to 1 ug underwent reverse transcription with random hexamers. A multiplex approach, immunoSEQ multiplex PCR, amplified TCR beta CDR3 across 54 Vbeta and 13 Jbeta. Via MiXCR, TCRdb re-called the immunoSEQ multiplex PCR reads, giving one row per CDR3 protein. The sample comprises 150,000 to 200,000 distinct CDR3 sequences, approximately 93% of which are singletons, and 0.1% rests with the top ten.

The rearrangement joins TRBV29-1 to TRBJ1-2; no reliable D call. Input material: CD4+ T cells from PBMCs. The source of this sequence is a human donor in good health. CDR3 in DNA: TGCAGCGTTGAACTGGCAGGATCTGGCTACACCTTC. This sequence encodes CSVELAGSGYTF. Full variable domain (remainder filled in from reference TRBV29-1 and TRBJ1-2): SAVISQKPSRDICQRGTSLTIQCQVDSQVTMMFWYRQQPGQSLTLIATANQGSEATYESGFVIDKFPISRPNLTFSTLTVSNMSPEDSSIYLCSVELAGSGYTFGSGTRLTVV.